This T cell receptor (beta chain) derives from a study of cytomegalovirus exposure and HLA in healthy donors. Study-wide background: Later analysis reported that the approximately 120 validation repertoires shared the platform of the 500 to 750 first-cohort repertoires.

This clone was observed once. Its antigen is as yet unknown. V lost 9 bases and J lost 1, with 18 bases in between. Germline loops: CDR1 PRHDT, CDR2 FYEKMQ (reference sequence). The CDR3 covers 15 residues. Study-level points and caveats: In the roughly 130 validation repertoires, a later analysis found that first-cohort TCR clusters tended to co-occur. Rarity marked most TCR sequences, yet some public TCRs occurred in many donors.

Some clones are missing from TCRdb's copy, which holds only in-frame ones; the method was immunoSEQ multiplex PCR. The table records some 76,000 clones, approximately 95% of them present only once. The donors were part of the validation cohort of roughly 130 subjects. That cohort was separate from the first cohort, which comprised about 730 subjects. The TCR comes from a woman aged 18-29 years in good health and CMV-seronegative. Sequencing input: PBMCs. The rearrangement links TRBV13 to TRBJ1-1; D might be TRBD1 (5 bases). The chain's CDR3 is CASLSRGMSNTEAFF. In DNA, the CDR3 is TGTGCCAGTCTATCCCGGGGGATGTCGAACACTGAAGCTTTCTTT. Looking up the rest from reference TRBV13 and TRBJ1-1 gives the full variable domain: AAGVIQSPRHLIKEKRETATLKCYPIPRHDTVYWYQQGPGQDPQFLISFYEKMQSDKGSIPDRFSAQQFSDYHSELNMSSLELGDSALYFCASLSRGMSNTEAFFGQGTRLTVV.